This T cell receptor beta chain is from a study of cytomegalovirus exposure and HLA in healthy donors (dated by TCRdb to 2016 to 2017). At the level of the whole study: The roughly 700 repertoires of the first cohort and the roughly 110 validation repertoires were produced on the same platform, according to a later analysis. The study aimed to test whether signatures of past pathogen exposure could be identified by cataloging public T cell receptors. Besides the first cohort of around 670 subjects, a separate validation cohort made up of some 110 different subjects was used. High-throughput TCR immunosequencing, statistical association of individual TCRs with disease status, and machine learning were combined to predict cytomegalovirus infection status.

Concerning this clone: This clone's antigen is unknown. No base-level quality is on record; no much larger clone is a single base apart.

Donors formed part of the validation cohort, which comprised 120 subjects and was distinct from the first cohort of several hundred subjects. Results and caveats for the whole study, not just this receptor: In the study, some 160 TCR beta chains were listed as associated with cytomegalovirus. The classifier was reported to diagnose cytomegalovirus status with high specificity and sensitivity in both the original and validation cohorts. A later analysis had no HLA typing for the validation cohort, so co-occurrence there was scored across all 130 or so repertoires. While some public TCRs were present in many individuals, most TCR sequences turned up only very rarely across donors. A few of the identified cytomegalovirus-associated TCR beta chains were confirmed in vitro to be specific for cytomegalovirus antigens. In a later analysis, TCRs clustered in the first cohort were found to also tend to co-occur in the roughly 120 validation repertoires, with roughly 93% of cluster scores above 0. The authors suggested that the approach could potentially be generalized to other disease states and immunological phenotypes.

Library preparation employed the immunoSEQ multiplex PCR assay. Per the original workflow: A statistical classification framework was built to diagnose cytomegalovirus status from the catalog of TCR beta chain sequences. TCRdb mirrors the immuneACCESS table, restricted to in-frame sequences. Some clones are absent from its copies; in checked studies, under half trace to an unresolved V gene, and the reason for the others is unknown. That table supplies the V and J calls and clone size; D and trimming were determined from the DNA. Counted in this sample were about 110,000 clones; around 85% of them appeared once. Of the sample, about 3% is held by the ten largest clones. Including cysteine and phenylalanine, the CDR3 has 15 amino acids. The DNA shown is the 45-base CDR3, in frame from base 1.

The TCR comes from a woman under 30 in good health and CMV-seronegative. Rearrangement joined TRBV21-1 to TRBJ2-7; the table's D call TRBD1 went unverified against the DNA. TRBV21-1 is a pseudogene segment. Sequenced input: PBMCs. The nucleotide sequence is given as TGTGCCAGCAGTCATCCGGGACAGGGTTTTTACGAGCAGTACTTC. Its protein reads: CASSHPGQGFYEQYF.